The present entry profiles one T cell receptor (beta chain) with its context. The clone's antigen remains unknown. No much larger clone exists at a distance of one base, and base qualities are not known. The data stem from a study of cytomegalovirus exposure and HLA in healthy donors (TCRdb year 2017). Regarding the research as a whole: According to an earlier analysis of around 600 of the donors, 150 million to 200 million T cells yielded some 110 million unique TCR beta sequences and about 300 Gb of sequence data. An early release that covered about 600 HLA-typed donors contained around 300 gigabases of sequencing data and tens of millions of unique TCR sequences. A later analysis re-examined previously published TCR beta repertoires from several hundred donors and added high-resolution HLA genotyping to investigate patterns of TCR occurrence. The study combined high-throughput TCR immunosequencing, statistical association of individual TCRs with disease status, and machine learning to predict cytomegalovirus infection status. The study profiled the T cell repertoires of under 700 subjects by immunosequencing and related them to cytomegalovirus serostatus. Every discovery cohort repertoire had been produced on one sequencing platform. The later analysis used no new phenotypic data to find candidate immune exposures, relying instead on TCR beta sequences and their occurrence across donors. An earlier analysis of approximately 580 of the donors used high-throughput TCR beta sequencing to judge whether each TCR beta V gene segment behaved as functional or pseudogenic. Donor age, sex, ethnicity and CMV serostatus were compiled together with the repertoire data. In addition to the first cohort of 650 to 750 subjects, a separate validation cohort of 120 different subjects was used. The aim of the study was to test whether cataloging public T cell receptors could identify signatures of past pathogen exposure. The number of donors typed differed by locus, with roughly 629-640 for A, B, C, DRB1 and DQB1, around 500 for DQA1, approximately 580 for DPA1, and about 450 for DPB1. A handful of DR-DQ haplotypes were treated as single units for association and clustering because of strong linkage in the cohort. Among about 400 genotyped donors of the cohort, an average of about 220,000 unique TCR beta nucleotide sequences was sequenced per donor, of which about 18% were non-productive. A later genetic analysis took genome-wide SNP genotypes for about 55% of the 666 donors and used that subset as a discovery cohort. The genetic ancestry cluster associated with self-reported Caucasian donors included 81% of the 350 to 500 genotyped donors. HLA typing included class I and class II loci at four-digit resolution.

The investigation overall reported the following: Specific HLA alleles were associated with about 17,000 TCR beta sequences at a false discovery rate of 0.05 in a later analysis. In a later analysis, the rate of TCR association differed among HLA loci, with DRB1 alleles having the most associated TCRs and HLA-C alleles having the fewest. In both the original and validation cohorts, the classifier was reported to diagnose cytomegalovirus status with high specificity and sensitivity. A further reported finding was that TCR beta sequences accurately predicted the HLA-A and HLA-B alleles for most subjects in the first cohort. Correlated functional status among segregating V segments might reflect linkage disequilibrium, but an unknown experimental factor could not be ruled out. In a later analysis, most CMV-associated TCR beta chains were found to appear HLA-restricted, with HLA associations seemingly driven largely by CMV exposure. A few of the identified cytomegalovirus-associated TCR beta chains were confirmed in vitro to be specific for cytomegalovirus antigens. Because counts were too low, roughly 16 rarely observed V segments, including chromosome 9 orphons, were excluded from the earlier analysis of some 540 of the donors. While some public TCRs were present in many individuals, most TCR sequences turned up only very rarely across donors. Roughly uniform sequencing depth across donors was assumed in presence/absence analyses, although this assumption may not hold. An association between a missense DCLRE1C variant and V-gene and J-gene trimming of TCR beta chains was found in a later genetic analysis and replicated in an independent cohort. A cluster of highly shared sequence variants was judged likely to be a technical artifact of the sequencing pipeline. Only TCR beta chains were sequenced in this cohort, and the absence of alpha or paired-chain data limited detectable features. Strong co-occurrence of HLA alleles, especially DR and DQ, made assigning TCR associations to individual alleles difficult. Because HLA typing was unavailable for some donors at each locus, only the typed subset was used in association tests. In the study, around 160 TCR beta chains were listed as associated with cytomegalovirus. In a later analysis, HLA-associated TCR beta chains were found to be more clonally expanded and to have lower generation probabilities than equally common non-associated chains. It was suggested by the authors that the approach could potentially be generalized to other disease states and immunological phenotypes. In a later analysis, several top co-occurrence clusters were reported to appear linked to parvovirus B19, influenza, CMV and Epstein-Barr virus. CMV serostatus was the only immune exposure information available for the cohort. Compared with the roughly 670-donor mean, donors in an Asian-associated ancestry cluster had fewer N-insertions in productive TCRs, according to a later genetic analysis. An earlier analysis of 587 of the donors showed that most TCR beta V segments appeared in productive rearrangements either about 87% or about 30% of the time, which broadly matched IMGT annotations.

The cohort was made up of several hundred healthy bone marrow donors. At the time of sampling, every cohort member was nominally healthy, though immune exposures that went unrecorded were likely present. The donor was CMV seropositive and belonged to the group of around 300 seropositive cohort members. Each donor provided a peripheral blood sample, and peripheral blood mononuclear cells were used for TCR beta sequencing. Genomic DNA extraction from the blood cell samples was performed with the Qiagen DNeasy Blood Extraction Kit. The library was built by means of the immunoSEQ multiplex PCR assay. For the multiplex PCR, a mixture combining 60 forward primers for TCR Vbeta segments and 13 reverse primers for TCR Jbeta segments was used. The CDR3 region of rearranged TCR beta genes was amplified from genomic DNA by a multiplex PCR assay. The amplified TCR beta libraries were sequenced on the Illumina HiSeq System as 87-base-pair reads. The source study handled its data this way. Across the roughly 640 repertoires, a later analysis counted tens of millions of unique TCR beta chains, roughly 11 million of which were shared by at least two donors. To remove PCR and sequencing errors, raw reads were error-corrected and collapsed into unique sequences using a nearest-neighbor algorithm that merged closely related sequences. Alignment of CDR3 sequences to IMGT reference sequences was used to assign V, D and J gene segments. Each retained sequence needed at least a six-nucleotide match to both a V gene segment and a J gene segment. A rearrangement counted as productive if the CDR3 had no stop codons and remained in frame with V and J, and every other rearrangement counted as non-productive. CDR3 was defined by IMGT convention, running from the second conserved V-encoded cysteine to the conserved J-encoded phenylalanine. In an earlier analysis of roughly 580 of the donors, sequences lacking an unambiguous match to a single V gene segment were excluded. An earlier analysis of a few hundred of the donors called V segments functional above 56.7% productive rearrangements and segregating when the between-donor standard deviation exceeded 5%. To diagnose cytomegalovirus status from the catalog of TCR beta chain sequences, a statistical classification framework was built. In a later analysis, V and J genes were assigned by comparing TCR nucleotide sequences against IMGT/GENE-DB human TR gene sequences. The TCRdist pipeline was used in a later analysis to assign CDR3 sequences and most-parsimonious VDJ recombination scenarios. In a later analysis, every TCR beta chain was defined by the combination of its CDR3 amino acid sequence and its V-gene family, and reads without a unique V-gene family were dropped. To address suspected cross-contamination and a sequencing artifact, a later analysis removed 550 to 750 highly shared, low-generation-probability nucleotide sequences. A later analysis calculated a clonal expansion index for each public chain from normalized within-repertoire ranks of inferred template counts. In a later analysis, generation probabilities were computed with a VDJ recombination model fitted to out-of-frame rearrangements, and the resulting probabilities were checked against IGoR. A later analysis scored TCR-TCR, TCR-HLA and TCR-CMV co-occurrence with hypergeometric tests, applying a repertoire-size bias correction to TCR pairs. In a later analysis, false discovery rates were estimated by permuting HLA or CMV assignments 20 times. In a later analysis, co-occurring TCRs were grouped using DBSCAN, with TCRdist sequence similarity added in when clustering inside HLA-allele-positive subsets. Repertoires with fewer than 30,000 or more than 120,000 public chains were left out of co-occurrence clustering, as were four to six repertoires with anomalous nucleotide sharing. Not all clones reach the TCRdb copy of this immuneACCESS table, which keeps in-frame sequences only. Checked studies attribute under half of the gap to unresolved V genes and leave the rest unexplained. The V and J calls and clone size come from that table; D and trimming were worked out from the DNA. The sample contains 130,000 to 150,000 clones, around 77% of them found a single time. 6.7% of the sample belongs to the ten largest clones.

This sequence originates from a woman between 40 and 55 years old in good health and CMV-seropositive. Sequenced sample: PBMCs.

The DNA sequence follows: TGTGCCAGCAGCTTTGCAGGGTTTGTAAATCAGCCCCAGCATTTT. Translated, this gives CASSFAGFVNQPQHF. This chain joins TRBV7-2 to TRBJ1-5; perhaps TRBD1 is the D gene, with 5 bases matching. The CDR3 sequence holds 15 residues, the cysteine and phenylalanine included. Here the CDR3 DNA is all that survives: 45 bases in frame from base 1. Reading the germline V gene gives CDR1 SGHTA and CDR2 FQGNSA. Cut back by 3 bases and 4 bases, the V and J ends lie 13 bases apart. Beyond the CDR3, the reference TRBV7-2 and TRBJ1-5 genes provide the residues; the full variable domain reads: GAGVSQSPSNKVTEKGKDVELRCDPISGHTALYWYRQSLGQGLEFLIYFQGNSAPDKSGLPSDRFSAERTGGSVSTLTIQRTQQEDSAVYLCASSFAGFVNQPQHFGDGTRLSIL.